These 20 T cell receptor beta chains were sequenced from one sample in a study of blood T cell repertoires in COVID-19. Profiling relied on immunoSEQ multiplex PCR, and the TCRdb table lists in-frame clones only, not all of them. This sample has 110,000 to 150,000 clones, with roughly three quarters found just once. Sequencing used peripheral blood. The receptors stem from a man between 60 and 75 years old with acute or convalescent COVID-19.

This clone was counted between two and nine times. The J gene is TRBJ2-1, the V gene TRBV6-2 or TRBV6-3; TRBD2 matches at 10 bases. This CDR3 has 15 amino acids. Trimming cost V 6 bases and J 3 bases; bases outside gene matches: 5. Germline CDR1 reads MNHEY; CDR2 reads SVGEGT. The CDR3 loop reads CASSSTSGVYNEQFF. In nucleotides, the CDR3 is TGTGCCAGCAGCTCAACTAGCGGGGTCTACAATGAGCAGTTCTTC.

The rearrangement links TRBV5-4 to TRBJ2-5, with a tentative D call TRBD2 (6 bases). Germline CDR1 SGHNT, CDR2 YYREEE (reference sequence). The CDR3 extends over 16 amino acids. V dropped 0 bases and J dropped 0 bases, with 12 bases sitting between them. CDR3 region: CASSLGSGEYQETQYF. CDR3 coding DNA: TGTGCCAGCAGCTTGGGTAGCGGCGAGTACCAAGAGACCCAGTACTTC.

Only one count was recorded for this clone. The V and J genes are TRBV4-2 and TRBJ2-7; 14 positions agree with TRBD2. CDR3 length: 18 residues. The junction had 11 bases not matched to a gene; V was cut back by 0 bases and J by 7 bases. The germline V gene has CDR1 LGHNA and CDR2 YNFKEQ. CDR3 amino acids: CASSQERETSGRVGEQYF. In DNA form, the CDR3 reads TGTGCCAGCAGCCAAGAGAGGGAGACTAGCGGGAGGGTGGGAGAGCAGTACTTC.

The chain employs TRBV27 and TRBJ2-3, with a possible D match to TRBD2 (6 bases). The CDR3 is 13 amino acids. In germline, CDR1 is MNHEY, CDR2 SMNVEV (reference sequence). With 7 bases removed from V and 5 bases from J, the gap between germline ends came to 13 bases. CDR3 loop: CASKEGNIDTQYF. CDR3 DNA sequence: TGTGCCAGCAAGGAGGGTAATATAGATACGCAGTATTTT.

This chain uses TRBV7-9 with TRBJ2-7; D is unclear. CDR1 and CDR2 from the germline V gene are SEHNR and FQNEAQ (reference sequence). The V end lost 2 bases, the J end lost 4 bases, and 3 bases lay between the germline ends. This CDR3 comprises 11 residues. CDR3 loop: CASSLLYEQYF. In DNA, the CDR3 is TGTGCCAGCAGCTTATTATACGAGCAGTACTTC.

The J gene is TRBJ1-4, the V gene TRBV24-1; 7 bases are a match to TRBD1. With V trimmed by 3 bases and J by 7 bases, 7 bases remained unmatched. The CDR3 is 15 residues long. Germline CDR1 is KGHDR and CDR2 is SFDVKD. CDR3 sequence (DNA): TGTGCCACCAGTGATCCCCGACAGGGAGGTGAAAAACTGTTTTTT. Encoded protein: CATSDPRQGGEKLFF.

The rearrangement links TRBV28 to TRBJ1-2, with 9 nucleotides matching TRBD1. The CDR3 spans 15 residues. V shed 1 base, J shed 7 bases, and the junction held 7 bases outside the gene matches. Germline V CDR1 and CDR2: MDHEN, SYDVKM. Here the CDR3 DNA reads TGTGCCAGCAGTTTATCCCAGGGACAGGGCAGTGGCTACACCTTC. Its translation is CASSLSQGQGSGYTF.

The chain links TRBV6-5 to TRBJ2-7; 9 bases line up with TRBD1. The CDR3 covers 15 residues. Germline loops: CDR1 MNHEY, CDR2 SVGAGI. V lost 5 bases, J lost 3 bases, and 8 bases stayed unmatched. The CDR3 DNA reads as TGTGCCAGCAGTCCTTCCGGGACAGGGTACTACGAGCAGTACTTC. Translating gives CASSPSGTGYYEQYF.

The J gene is TRBJ2-1, the V gene TRBV6-2 or TRBV6-3, with 7 bases aligning to TRBD2. The CDR3 extends over 15 amino acids. The trim removed 2 bases at V and 7 bases at J, leaving 8 bases unmatched. From germline, CDR1 is MNHEY and CDR2 SVGEGT. The CDR3 loop reads CASSYVLAGTNEQFF. In nucleotides, the CDR3 is TGTGCCAGCAGTTACGTATTAGCGGGTACTAATGAGCAGTTCTTC.

The chain joins TRBV24-1 to TRBJ2-7; D possibly corresponds to TRBD1 (5 bases). CDR3 length: 16 residues. Trimming shortened V by 2 bases and J by 4 bases, and 17 bases separated the two germline ends. Germline V gives CDR1 KGHDR, CDR2 SFDVKD. The CDR3 loop reads CATSDSRFRGKYEQYF. DNA of the CDR3: TGTGCCACCAGTGATTCCCGGTTTAGGGGTAAGTACGAGCAGTACTTC.

This clone was counted a single time. The chain uses TRBV28 and TRBJ2-1, with TRBD2 matching 7 bases. The CDR3 length is 15 residues. Germline loops: CDR1 MDHEN, CDR2 SYDVKM. The junction had 4 bases not matched to a gene; V was cut back by 2 bases and J by 3 bases. The chain's CDR3 is CASSLTRDYYNEQFF. Here the CDR3 DNA reads TGTGCCAGCAGTTTAACCCGGGACTACTACAATGAGCAGTTCTTC.

The rearrangement links TRBV19 to TRBJ2-1, with D possibly TRBD1 on 6 matching bases. Looked up from germline, CDR1 is LNHDA and CDR2 is SQIVND (reference sequence). Trimming cost V 6 bases and J 4 bases, with 16 bases left between them. This CDR3 comprises 15 residues. As DNA, the CDR3 is TGTGCCAGTAGGGACAGCCCGTCACTTTACAATGAGCAGTTCTTC. Encoded protein: CASRDSPSLYNEQFF. The entire variable domain, with the rest obtained from reference TRBV19 and TRBJ2-1, is as follows: DGGITQSPKYLFRKEGQNVTLSCEQNLNHDAMYWYRQDPGQGLRLIYYSQIVNDFQKGDIAEGYSVSREKKESFPLTVTSAQKNPTAFYLCASRDSPSLYNEQFFGPGTRLTVL.

This sequence joins TRBV24-1 and TRBJ2-5, with 7 bases lining up with TRBD1. The CDR3 totals 15 residues. The V gene end was trimmed by 5 bases and the J gene end by 2 bases; junction bases not matched to a gene: 7. CDR1 is KGHDR and CDR2 is SFDVKD in the germline V gene. Here the CDR3 reads CATSGQQGWQETQYF. CDR3 bases: TGTGCCACCAGTGGACAACAGGGGTGGCAAGAGACCCAGTACTTC.

This clone was recorded a few times. The chain has TRBV3-1 (or the pseudogene TRBV3-2) and TRBJ1-3; D remains unclear. Germline CDR1 and CDR2: LGHDT and YNNKEL (reference sequence). This CDR3 is 13 amino acids long. V shed 4 bases and J shed 4 bases, with 8 bases lying between them. CDR3 protein: CASSPSDGNTIYF. In DNA, the CDR3 is TGTGCCAGCAGCCCAAGCGACGGAAACACCATATATTTT.

A few counts support this clone. The identical CDR3 is also encoded by other nucleotide sequences in the sample. The V gene is TRBV5-1, the J gene TRBJ2-7; 12 bases match TRBD2. From germline, CDR1 is SGHRS and CDR2 YFSETQ. The J segment lost 5 bases and the V segment lost 0 bases, leaving 0 bases of the junction unmatched. The CDR3 has 14 amino acids. Written as DNA, the CDR3 is TGCGCCAGCAGCTTGGGACTAGCGGGAGACGAGCAGTACTTC. This codes for CASSLGLAGDEQYF.

The chain joins TRBV11-2 to TRBJ2-7; 7 bases fit TRBD1. Germline loops: CDR1 SGHAT, CDR2 FQNNGV. This CDR3 contains 15 residues. After removal of 0 bases from V and 3 bases from J, the junction contained 5 bases not matched to a gene. For the CDR3, the DNA is TGTGCCAGCAGCTTAGATGGTAGACAGGGCTACGAGCAGTACTTC. Protein: CASSLDGRQGYEQYF.

V gene TRBV6-1 combines with J gene TRBJ2-5, with D perhaps matching TRBD2 (6 bases). Trimming took 1 base from V and 4 from J, leaving 10 bases between them. From germline, CDR1 is MNHNS and CDR2 SASEGT. This CDR3 spans 14 amino acids. The CDR3 DNA follows: TGTGCCAGCAGTGAAGTTCGGGGGACAGAGACCCAGTACTTC. Translated: CASSEVRGTETQYF.

The chain couples TRBV19 to TRBJ2-1; TRBD2 aligns across 7 bases. Germline values: CDR1 LNHDA, CDR2 SQIVND (reference sequence). This CDR3 is built from 14 residues. Losses at the gene ends were 7 bases for V and 0 bases for J; bases not matched to a gene: 3. The CDR3 loop reads CASKGGSSYNEQFF. In DNA, the CDR3 is TGTGCCAGTAAGGGCGGGAGCTCCTACAATGAGCAGTTCTTC.

The chain uses TRBV3-1 (or the pseudogene TRBV3-2) and TRBJ2-7, with 9 bases identical to TRBD2. The CDR3 contains 15 residues. CDR1 is LGHDT and CDR2 is YNNKEL in the germline V gene (reference sequence). Trimming removed 4 bases from V and 7 bases from J; junction bases left unmatched: 11. The CDR3 DNA is TGTGCCAGCAGCCCCGGGTCAGGGGCGGGGGGGGAGCAGTACTTC. It codes for CASSPGSGAGGEQYF.

The J gene is TRBJ2-3, the V gene TRBV10-3, with TRBD2 identical over 10 bases. The V and J ends lost 7 bases and 3 bases, in that order; junction bases with no gene match: 1. Germline CDR1 reads ENHRY; CDR2 reads SYGVKD. The CDR3 spans 13 residues. The CDR3 spells CAIKTSGTDTQYF. CDR3 nucleotides: TGTGCCATCAAGACTAGCGGGACAGATACGCAGTATTTT.